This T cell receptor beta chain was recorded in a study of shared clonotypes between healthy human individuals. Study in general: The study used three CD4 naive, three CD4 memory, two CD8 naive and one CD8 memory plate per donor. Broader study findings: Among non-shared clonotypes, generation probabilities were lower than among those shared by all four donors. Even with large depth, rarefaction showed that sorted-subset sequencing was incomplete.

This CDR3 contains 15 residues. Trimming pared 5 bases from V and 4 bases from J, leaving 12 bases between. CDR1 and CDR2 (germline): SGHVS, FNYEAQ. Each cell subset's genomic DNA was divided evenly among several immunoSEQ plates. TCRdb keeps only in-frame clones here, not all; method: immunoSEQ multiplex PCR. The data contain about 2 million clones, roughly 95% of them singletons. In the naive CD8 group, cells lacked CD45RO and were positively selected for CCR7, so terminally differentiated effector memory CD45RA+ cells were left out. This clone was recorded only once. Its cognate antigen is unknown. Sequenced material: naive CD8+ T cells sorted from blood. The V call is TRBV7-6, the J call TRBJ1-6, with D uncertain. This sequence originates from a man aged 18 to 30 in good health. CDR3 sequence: CASSPESVYNSPLHF. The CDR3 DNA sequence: TGTGCCAGCAGCCCCGAGAGTGTTTATAATTCACCCCTCCACTTT.